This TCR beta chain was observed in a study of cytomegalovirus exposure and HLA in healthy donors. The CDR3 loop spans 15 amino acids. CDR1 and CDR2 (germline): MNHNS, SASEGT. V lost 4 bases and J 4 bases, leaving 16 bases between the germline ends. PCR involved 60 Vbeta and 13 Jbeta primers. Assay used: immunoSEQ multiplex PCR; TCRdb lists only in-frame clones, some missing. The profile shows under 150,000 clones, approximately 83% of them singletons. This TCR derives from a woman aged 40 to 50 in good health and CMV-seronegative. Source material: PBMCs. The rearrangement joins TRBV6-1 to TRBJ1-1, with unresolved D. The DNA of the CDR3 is TGTGCCAGCAGTGTGCTTCCGGGTGGTGGCACTGAAGCTTTCTTT. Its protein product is CASSVLPGGGTEAFF.